This T cell receptor (beta chain) was documented in a study of blood T cell repertoires in COVID-19. For the study at large: COVID-19 samples from acute and convalescent phases originated in the United States, Italy and Spain. PBMCs, B-cell-depleted T cells, or T cells provided the cDNA or gDNA that made up the material.

The authors' processing: Scientists estimated how many nucleated cells there were by amplifying reference gene primers. The assay was immunoSEQ multiplex PCR, and TCRdb's table has in-frame clones only and misses some. V, J and clone size are taken as reported in that table, and D and trimming were inferred from the DNA itself. The sample carries around 310,000 clones, approximately 90% recorded once. One Seattle source followed patients from active infection through their disease course. V dropped 5 bases and J dropped 8 bases, with 9 bases sitting between them. The CDR3 has 11 residues. Germline V gene lookup returns CDR1 PRHDT and CDR2 FYEKMQ (reference sequence).

The source is a woman in her 30s with COVID-19, enrolled during active disease. Sequenced: peripheral blood. The chain recombines TRBV13 with TRBJ1-2; D is unresolved. CDR3 amino acids: CASSAWLGYTF. In nucleotides, the CDR3 is TGTGCCAGCAGCGCCTGGCTGGGCTACACCTTC.